Below are 24 T cell receptor beta chains sequenced from a single sample in a study of control samples from healthy donors and cancer patients. Assay: immunoSEQ multiplex PCR; the TCRdb copy retains only in-frame clones and omits some. The sample includes about 130,000 clones, about nine tenths seen only once; the top ten take over 2%. Sequencing was performed on blood. These receptors were taken from a woman aged 45-65 years in good health.

The rearrangement links TRBV19 to TRBJ2-1; 8 bases fit TRBD1. This CDR3 contains 13 residues. The J segment lost 8 bases and the V segment lost 5 bases, leaving 5 bases of the junction unmatched. Germline-derived CDR1 and CDR2 are LNHDA and SQIVND (reference sequence). This CDR3 reads CASSLGQGYEQFF. The CDR3 DNA follows: TGTGCCAGTAGTCTTGGACAGGGCTATGAGCAGTTCTTC. Together with reference TRBV19 and TRBJ2-1, the CDR3 gives the full variable domain: DGGITQSPKYLFRKEGQNVTLSCEQNLNHDAMYWYRQDPGQGLRLIYYSQIVNDFQKGDIAEGYSVSREKKESFPLTVTSAQKNPTAFYLCASSLGQGYEQFFGPGTRLTVL.

The chain uses TRBV6-1 and TRBJ1-1; D remains ambiguous. Germline V gene lookup returns CDR1 MNHNS and CDR2 SASEGT. The CDR3 length is 13 residues. With 3 bases removed from V and 1 base from J, the gap between germline ends came to 6 bases. CDR3 in amino acids: CASSDNQNTEAFF. The CDR3 nucleotides are TGTGCCAGCAGTGATAACCAGAACACTGAAGCTTTCTTT.

The V call is TRBV5-1, the J call TRBJ1-2, with TRBD1 as a possible D gene (5 bases). CDR3 length equals 14 residues. V lost 1 base and J lost 2, with 9 bases in between. CDR1 is SGHRS, CDR2 YFSETQ, per germline. This CDR3 is CASSLQGENYGYTF. DNA for the CDR3: TGCGCCAGCAGCTTGCAGGGAGAAAACTATGGCTACACCTTC.

V usage is TRBV27 and J usage is TRBJ1-6; D not resolved. Trimming pared 1 base from V and 8 bases from J, leaving 12 bases between. Germline CDR1 and CDR2: MNHEY and SMNVEV (reference sequence). This CDR3 contains 15 residues. CDR3 sequence reads: CASSLYWLSDSPLHF. The CDR3 bases are TGTGCCAGCAGTTTATACTGGCTAAGTGATTCACCCCTCCACTTT.

The chain couples TRBV30 to TRBJ1-1; possible D gene TRBD1, 5 bases. Between the trimmed V and J ends, which lost 5 bases and 4 bases, there was a span of 17 bases. This CDR3 region has 14 residues. CDR1 and CDR2 (germline): GTSNPN, SVGIG (reference sequence). CDR3 nucleotides: TGTGCCTGGGAAGGGACGGGGTCGATCACTGAAGCTTTCTTT. Its translation: CAWEGTGSITEAFF.

The chain carries TRBV12-5 and TRBJ1-6, with 11 bases lining up with TRBD1. Germline CDR1 and CDR2: LGHNT and FRNRAP. The V segment lost 4 bases and the J segment 9 bases; nucleotides outside the gene matches: 11. The CDR3 sequence is 17 residues long. The CDR3 loop reads CASGSGTGGEHGSPLHF. Written as DNA, the CDR3 is TGTGCTAGTGGTTCCGGGACAGGGGGTGAACATGGTTCACCCCTCCACTTT.

J is TRBJ2-1 and V is TRBV19; no definite D call. The germline V and J ends were trimmed by 3 bases and 4 bases, with 22 bases remaining between them. Germline CDR1 is LNHDA and CDR2 is SQIVND (reference sequence). The CDR3 is 18 amino acids. Written as DNA, the CDR3 is TGTGCCAGTAGTATTGATTTTTTCGGCTCGTTCGGGTACAATGAGCAGTTCTTC. As protein: CASSIDFFGSFGYNEQFF.

This chain joins TRBV5-1 and TRBJ2-1; 10 bases are a match to TRBD2. This CDR3 has 16 amino acids. The V segment lost 4 bases and the J segment 8 bases; nucleotides outside the gene matches: 12. The germline V gene has CDR1 SGHRS and CDR2 YFSETQ. The CDR3, as DNA: TGCGCCAGCAGCCCGGAACTAGCGGGGTTTGTCCATGAGCAGTTCTTC. Translation: CASSPELAGFVHEQFF.

The chain is built from TRBV24-1 and TRBJ1-4, with TRBD1 as a possible D gene (5 bases). The CDR3 is 13 residues long. Germline values: CDR1 KGHDR, CDR2 SFDVKD. V was clipped by 9 bases and J by 0 bases, with 7 bases between them. This CDR3 is CATGGTTNEKLFF. The DNA for the CDR3 is TGTGCCACCGGGGGAACAACTAATGAAAAACTGTTTTTT.

The rearrangement joins TRBV5-4 to TRBJ1-1; D might be TRBD1 (5 bases). CDR3 length equals 15 residues. Trimming removed 7 bases at V and 3 bases at J, with 19 bases between. The germline gives CDR1 SGHNT, CDR2 YYREEE (reference sequence). Here the CDR3 DNA reads TGTGCCAGCCTACGTCAGGGACTTAAGGACACTGAAGCTTTCTTT. Its translation: CASLRQGLKDTEAFF.

The chain joins TRBV7-6 to TRBJ2-1; 9 nucleotides line up with TRBD2. The CDR3 is 17 amino acids. Trimming removed 1 base from V and 9 bases from J; junction bases left unmatched: 13. CDR1 and CDR2 (germline): SGHVS, FNYEAQ. CDR3 in amino acids: CASSLVGGSGSGGEQFF. The CDR3 DNA is TGTGCCAGCAGCTTAGTTGGTGGTAGCGGGAGTGGTGGTGAGCAGTTCTTC.

The CDR3 sequence: CASSLAGTSYEQYF. CDR3 sequence (DNA): TGTGCCAGCAGCCTAGCGGGAACGTCCTACGAGCAGTACTTC. The chain links TRBV6-5 to TRBJ2-7; 9 bases match TRBD2. CDR3 length: 14 residues. Germline CDR1 reads MNHEY; CDR2 reads SVGAGI. V dropped 6 bases and J dropped 1; count of bases not matched to a gene: 4.

This clone was counted once. The genes are TRBV5-6 and TRBJ1-2; 9 bases are a match to TRBD1. CDR1 is SGHDT, CDR2 YYEEEE, per germline. V lost 0 bases to trimming and J lost 7 bases; unmatched junction nucleotides: 4. CDR3 size: 14 residues. The CDR3 sequence is CASSLGGQGGGYTF. CDR3 sequence (DNA): TGTGCCAGCAGCTTGGGGGGACAGGGTGGTGGCTACACCTTC.

This chain connects TRBV6-5 to TRBJ1-2; perhaps TRBD1 as D (5 bases). Per the germline V gene, CDR1 is MNHEY and CDR2 is SVGAGI. This CDR3 contains 12 residues. Trimming left V 3 bases short and J 8 bases short, with 10 bases between. The CDR3 reads CASSYLRGGYTF. The CDR3 DNA follows: TGTGCCAGCAGTTATTTGAGGGGCGGCTACACCTTC.

The rearrangement joins TRBV29-1 to TRBJ2-2, with 9 bases matching TRBD2. V gave up 0 bases and J gave up 0 bases; unmatched junction bases: 2. CDR1 SQVTM and CDR2 ANQGSEA come from the germline V gene. The length of the CDR3 is 16 residues. The CDR3 loop is CSVEDRLAANTGELFF. As DNA, the CDR3 is TGCAGCGTTGAAGATCGACTAGCGGCGAACACCGGGGAGCTGTTTTTT.

This clone appeared a single time. A read error may account for a junction end that differs from germline. The chain is built from TRBV10-3 and TRBJ1-2; D gene unclear. CDR3 size: 13 residues. CDR1 is ENHRY and CDR2 is SYGVKD in the germline V gene. The CDR3 sequence is CAISVARTYGCTF. Here the CDR3 DNA reads TGTGCCATCAGTGTGGCTCGGACCTATGGCTGCACCTTC.

The rearrangement links TRBV11-2 to TRBJ2-6; no reliable D call. CDR3 size: 15 residues. CDR1 and CDR2 from the germline V gene are SGHAT and FQNNGV. Trimming pared 8 bases from V and 2 bases from J, leaving 13 bases between. CDR3: CASLSLRTGANVLTF. The CDR3, as DNA: TGTGCCAGCCTCAGCCTTCGCACTGGGGCCAACGTCCTGACTTTC.

This rearrangement joins TRBV12-3 or TRBV12-4 to TRBJ1-5; D is unresolved. The CDR3 is 12 amino acids. The germline V and J ends were trimmed by 0 bases and 9 bases, with 6 bases remaining between them. The CDR3 region has the DNA TGTGCCAGCAGTTTAGCCTCAGGGCCCCAGCATTTT. This sequence encodes CASSLASGPQHF.

This clone was seen once. The rearrangement links TRBV19 to TRBJ1-5, with 7 bases fitting TRBD1. Losses at the gene ends were 5 bases for V and 0 bases for J; bases not matched to a gene: 7. This CDR3 contains 16 residues. Looked up from germline, CDR1 is LNHDA and CDR2 is SQIVND (reference sequence). The CDR3 region has the DNA TGTGCCAGTAGTGGGGGGACAGTAGCTAGCAATCAGCCCCAGCATTTT. Translation: CASSGGTVASNQPQHF. The full variable domain, in which reference TRBV19 and TRBJ1-5 provide the parts outside the CDR3, is DGGITQSPKYLFRKEGQNVTLSCEQNLNHDAMYWYRQDPGQGLRLIYYSQIVNDFQKGDIAEGYSVSREKKESFPLTVTSAQKNPTAFYLCASSGGTVASNQPQHFGDGTRLSIL.

Only one count was recorded for this clone. The V call is TRBV4-1, the J call TRBJ2-7; 9 positions agree with TRBD1. J was trimmed by 2 bases and V by 2 bases; bases with no gene match: 4. Germline CDR1 and CDR2: MGHRA and YSYEKL. The CDR3 is 15 residues long. CDR3 loop: CASSQRDREAYEQYF. Here the CDR3 DNA reads TGCGCCAGCAGCCAAAGGGACAGGGAAGCCTACGAGCAGTACTTC.

The gene calls are TRBV6-1 and TRBJ2-7, with no clear D. V gave up 1 base and J gave up 3 bases, with 10 bases separating them. Looked up from germline, CDR1 is MNHNS and CDR2 is SASEGT. The CDR3 is 14 residues long. CDR3 in DNA: TGTGCCAGCAGTGAAGTTGTGGTCCTCTACGAGCAGTACTTC. Translation gives CASSEVVVLYEQYF.

The J gene is TRBJ1-5, the V gene TRBV3-1 (or the pseudogene TRBV3-2), with a tentative D call TRBD1 (5 bases). The germline CDR1 and CDR2 sequences are LGHDT and YNNKEL (reference sequence). V dropped 4 bases and J dropped 6 bases, with 13 bases sitting between them. The CDR3 is 14 amino acids. This CDR3 reads CASSPRWGSQPQHF. CDR3 bases: TGTGCCAGCAGCCCCAGGTGGGGGAGTCAGCCCCAGCATTTT.

This sequence joins TRBV29-1 and TRBJ1-2; tentatively, D is TRBD1 (5 bases). Trimming removed 5 bases from V and 1 base from J, with 20 bases in between. The germline V gene has CDR1 SQVTM and CDR2 ANQGSEA. The CDR3 length is 16 residues. The CDR3 spells CSVNDRPTTSNYGYTF. As DNA, the CDR3 is TGCAGCGTTAATGACAGACCAACGACTAGTAACTATGGCTACACCTTC.

The chain carries TRBV18 and TRBJ1-2; TRBD1 might be the D (5 bases). Germline CDR1 and CDR2: KGHSH and LQKENI. The CDR3 runs to 13 residues. Between the trimmed V and J ends, which lost 6 bases and 8 bases, there was a span of 16 bases. CDR3 coding DNA: TGTGCCAGCTCGCTACAGGTGTCTGGCGGCTACACCTTC. This gives the protein CASSLQVSGGYTF.